The clone carrying this T cell receptor beta chain was seen only a few times. Its antigen remains unidentified. The read ends 1 residue early relative to the CDR3; the germline J gene fills the gap. This record comes from a study of T cells in localized non-small cell lung cancer. In germline, CDR1 is ENHRY, CDR2 SYGVKD. V dropped 2 bases and J dropped 4 bases, with 14 bases sitting between them. The CDR3 length is 15 residues. Using immunoSEQ multiplex PCR, the repertoire was profiled, and TCRdb retains in-frame clones only, with some absent. The data contain several thousand clones, roughly 31% of them singletons. General study results and limits: Heterogeneity is still possible, as just one tumor region was sequenced.

The chain is built from TRBV10-3 and TRBJ1-1; tentative D call: TRBD1 (5 bases). The sample here was lung tumor tissue, taken before any cancer treatment. This TCR was recovered from a man aged 40-75 years with stage I lung adenocarcinoma. The CDR3 region is CAISEKLGDGTEAFF. The DNA read from the CDR3 is TGTGCCATCAGTGAGAAGCTGGGGGACGGCACTGAAGCTTTC.